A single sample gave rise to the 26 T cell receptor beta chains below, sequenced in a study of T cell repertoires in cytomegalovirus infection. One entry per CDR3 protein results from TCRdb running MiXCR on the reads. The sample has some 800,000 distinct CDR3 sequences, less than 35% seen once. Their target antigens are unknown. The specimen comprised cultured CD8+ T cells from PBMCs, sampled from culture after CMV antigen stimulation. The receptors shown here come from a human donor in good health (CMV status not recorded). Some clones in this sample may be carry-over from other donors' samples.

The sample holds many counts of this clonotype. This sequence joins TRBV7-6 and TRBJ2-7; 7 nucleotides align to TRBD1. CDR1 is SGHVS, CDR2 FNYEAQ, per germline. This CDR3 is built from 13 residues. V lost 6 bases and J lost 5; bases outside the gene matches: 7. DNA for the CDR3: TGTGCCAGCAGGACGACAGGGACCGACGAGCAGTACTTC. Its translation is CASRTTGTDEQYF.

The CDR3 region has the DNA TGTGCCAGCAGTTTAAGGTTCGACTGGAGTCAAGAGACCCAGTACTTC. This translates into CASSLRFDWSQETQYF. The gene calls are TRBV27 and TRBJ2-5; D ambiguous. The CDR3 has 16 amino acids. Germline CDR1 and CDR2: MNHEY and SMNVEV (reference sequence). V was clipped by 2 bases and J by 2 bases, with 15 bases between them.

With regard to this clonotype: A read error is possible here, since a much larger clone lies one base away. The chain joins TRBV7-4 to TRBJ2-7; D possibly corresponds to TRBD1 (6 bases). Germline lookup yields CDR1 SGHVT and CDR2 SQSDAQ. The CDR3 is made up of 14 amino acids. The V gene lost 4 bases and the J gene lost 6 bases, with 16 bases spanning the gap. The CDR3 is CASSYSRGAGEQYF. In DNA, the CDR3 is TGTGCCAGCAGCTACTCCAGGGGCGCGGGCGAGCAGTACTTC.

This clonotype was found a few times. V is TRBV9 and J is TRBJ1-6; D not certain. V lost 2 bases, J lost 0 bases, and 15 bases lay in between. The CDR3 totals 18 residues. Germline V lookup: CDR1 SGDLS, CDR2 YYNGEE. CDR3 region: CASSVGGGPSSYNSPLHF. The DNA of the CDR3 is TGTGCCAGCAGCGTCGGAGGTGGGCCAAGCTCCTATAATTCACCCCTCCACTTT.

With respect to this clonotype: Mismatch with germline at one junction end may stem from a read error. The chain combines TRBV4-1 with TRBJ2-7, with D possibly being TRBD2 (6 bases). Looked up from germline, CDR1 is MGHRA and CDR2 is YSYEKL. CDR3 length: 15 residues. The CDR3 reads CASSQPLATLYEQYF. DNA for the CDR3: TGTGCCAGCAGCCAGCCTCTAGCGACGCTCTACGAGCAGTACTTC.

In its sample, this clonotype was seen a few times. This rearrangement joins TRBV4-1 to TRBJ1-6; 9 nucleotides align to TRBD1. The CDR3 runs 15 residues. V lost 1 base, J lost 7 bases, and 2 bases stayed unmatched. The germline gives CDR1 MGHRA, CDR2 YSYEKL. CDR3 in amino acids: CASSQVTGGNSPLHF. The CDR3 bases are TGCGCCAGCAGCCAAGTGACAGGGGGAAATTCACCCCTCCACTTT.

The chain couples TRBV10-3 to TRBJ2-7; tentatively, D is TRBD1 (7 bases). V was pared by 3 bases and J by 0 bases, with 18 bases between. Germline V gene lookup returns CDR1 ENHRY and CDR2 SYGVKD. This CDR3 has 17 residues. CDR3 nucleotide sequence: TGTGCCATCAGTGAATTTACAGGGGCCGGGAGCTCCTACGAGCAGTACTTC. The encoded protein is CAISEFTGAGSSYEQYF.

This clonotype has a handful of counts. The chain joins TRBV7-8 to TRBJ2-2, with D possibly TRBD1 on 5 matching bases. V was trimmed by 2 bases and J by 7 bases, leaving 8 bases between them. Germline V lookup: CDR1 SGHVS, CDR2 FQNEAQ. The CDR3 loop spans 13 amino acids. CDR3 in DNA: TGTGCCAGCAGCTTAAGTCAGGGCGGGGAGCTGTTTTTT. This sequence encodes CASSLSQGGELFF.

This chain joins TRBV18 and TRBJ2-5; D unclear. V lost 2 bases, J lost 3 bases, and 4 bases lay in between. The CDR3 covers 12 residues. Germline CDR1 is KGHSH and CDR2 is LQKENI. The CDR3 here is CASSPWEETQYF. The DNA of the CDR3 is TGTGCCAGCTCACCATGGGAAGAGACCCAGTACTTC.

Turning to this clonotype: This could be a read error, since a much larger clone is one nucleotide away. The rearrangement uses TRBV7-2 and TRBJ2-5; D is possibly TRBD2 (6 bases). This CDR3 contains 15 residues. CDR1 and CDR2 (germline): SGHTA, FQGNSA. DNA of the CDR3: TGTGCCAGCAGCTCTCTAGCGCTGGGGCAAGGGACCCAGTACTTC. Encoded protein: CASSSLALGQGTQYF.

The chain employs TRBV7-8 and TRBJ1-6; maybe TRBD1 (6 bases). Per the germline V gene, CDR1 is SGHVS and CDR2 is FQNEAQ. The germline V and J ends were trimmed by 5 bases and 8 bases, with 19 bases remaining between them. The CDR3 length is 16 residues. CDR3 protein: CASSLLWGARDSPLHF. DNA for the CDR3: TGTGCCAGCAGCCTGCTCTGGGGGGCTCGGGATTCACCCCTCCACTTT.

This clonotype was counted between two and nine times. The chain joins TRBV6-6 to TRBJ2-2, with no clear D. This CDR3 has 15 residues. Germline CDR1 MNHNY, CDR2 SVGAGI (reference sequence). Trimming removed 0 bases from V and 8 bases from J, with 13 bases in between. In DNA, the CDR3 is TGTGCCAGCAGTTACTCGACTCGCGCTCATGGGGAGCTGTTTTTT. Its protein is CASSYSTRAHGELFF.

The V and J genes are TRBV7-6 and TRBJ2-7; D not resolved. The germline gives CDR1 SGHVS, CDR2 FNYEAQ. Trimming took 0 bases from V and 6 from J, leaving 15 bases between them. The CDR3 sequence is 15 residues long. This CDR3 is CASSLAPGPTGEQYF. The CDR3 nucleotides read TGTGCCAGCAGCTTAGCGCCAGGTCCGACGGGCGAGCAGTACTTC.

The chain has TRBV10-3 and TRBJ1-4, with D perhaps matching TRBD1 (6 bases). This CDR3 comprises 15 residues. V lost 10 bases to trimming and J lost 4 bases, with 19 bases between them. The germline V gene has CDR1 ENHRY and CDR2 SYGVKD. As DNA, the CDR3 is TGTGCCACCCGGCCGGGGGCCAGCAGTAATGAAAAACTGTTTTTT. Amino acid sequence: CATRPGASSNEKLFF.

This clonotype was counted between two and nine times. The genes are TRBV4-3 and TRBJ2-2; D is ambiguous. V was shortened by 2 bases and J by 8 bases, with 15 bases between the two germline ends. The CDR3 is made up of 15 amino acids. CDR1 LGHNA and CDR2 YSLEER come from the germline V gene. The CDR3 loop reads CASSQRYGLVGELFF. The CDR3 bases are TGCGCCAGCAGCCAACGCTACGGGTTGGTAGGGGAGCTGTTTTTT.

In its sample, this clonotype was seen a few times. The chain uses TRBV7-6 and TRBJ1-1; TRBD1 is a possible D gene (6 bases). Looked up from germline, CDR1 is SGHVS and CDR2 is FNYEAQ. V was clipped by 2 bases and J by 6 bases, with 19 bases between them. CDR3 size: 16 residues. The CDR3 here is CASSLLPHREGAEAFF. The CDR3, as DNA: TGTGCCAGCAGCTTATTGCCCCACAGGGAAGGGGCTGAAGCTTTCTTT.

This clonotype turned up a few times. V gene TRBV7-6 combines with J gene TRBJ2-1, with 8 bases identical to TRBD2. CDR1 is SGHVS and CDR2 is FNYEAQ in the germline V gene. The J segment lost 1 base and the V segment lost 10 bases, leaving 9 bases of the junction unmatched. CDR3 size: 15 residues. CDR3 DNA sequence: TGTGCCATCCTCGGGGGGGTTAAGTCCTACAATGAGCAGTTCTTC. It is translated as CAILGGVKSYNEQFF.

CDR3 in DNA: TGTGCCAGCAGCCAAACGACTAGCGGGGGTGAGGAGACCCAGTACTTC. Translating gives CASSQTTSGGEETQYF. This sequence joins TRBV4-2 and TRBJ2-5, with 12 bases matching TRBD2. The CDR3 extends over 16 amino acids. Germline V gives CDR1 LGHNA, CDR2 YNFKEQ. V shed 2 bases, J shed 5 bases, and the junction held 6 bases outside the gene matches.

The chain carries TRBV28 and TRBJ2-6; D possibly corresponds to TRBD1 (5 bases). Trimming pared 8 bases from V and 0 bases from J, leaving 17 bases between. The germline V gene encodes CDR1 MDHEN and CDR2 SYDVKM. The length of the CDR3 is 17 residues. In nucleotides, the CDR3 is TGTGCCAGCGCCCCCAGGGAAACTACCTCTGGGGCCAACGTCCTGACTTTC. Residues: CASAPRETTSGANVLTF.

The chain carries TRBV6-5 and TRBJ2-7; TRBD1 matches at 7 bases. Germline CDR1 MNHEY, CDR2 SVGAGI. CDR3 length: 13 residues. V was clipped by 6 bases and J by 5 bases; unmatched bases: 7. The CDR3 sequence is CASRDRVFNEQYF. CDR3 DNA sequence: TGTGCCAGCAGAGACAGGGTCTTTAACGAGCAGTACTTC.

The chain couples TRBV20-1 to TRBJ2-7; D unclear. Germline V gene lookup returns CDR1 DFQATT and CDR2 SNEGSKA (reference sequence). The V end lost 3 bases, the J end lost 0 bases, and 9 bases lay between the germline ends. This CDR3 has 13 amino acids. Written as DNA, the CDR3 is TGCAGTGCTAGTACCGGCCACTCCTACGAGCAGTACTTC. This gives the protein CSASTGHSYEQYF.

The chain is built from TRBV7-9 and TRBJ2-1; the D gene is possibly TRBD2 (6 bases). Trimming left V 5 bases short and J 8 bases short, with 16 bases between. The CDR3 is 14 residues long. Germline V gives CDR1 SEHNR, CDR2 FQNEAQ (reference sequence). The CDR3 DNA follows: TGTGCCAGCAGCCCCTATGGGGGGAAGGATGAGCAGTTCTTC. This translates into CASSPYGGKDEQFF.

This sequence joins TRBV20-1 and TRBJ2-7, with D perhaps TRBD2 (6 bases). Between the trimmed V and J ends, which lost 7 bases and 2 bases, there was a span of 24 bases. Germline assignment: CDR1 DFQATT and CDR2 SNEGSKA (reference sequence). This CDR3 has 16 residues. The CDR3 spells CSVSGTPYLSAYEQYV. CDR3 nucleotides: TGCAGTGTTTCCGGGACTCCCTATTTAAGCGCCTACGAGCAGTACGTC.

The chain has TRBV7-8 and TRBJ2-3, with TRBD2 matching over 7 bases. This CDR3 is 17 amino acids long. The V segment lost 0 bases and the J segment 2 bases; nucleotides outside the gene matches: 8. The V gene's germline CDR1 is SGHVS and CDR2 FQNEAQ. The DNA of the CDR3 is TGTGCCAGCAGCTTAGCTCTTTGGCTAGCGGACACAGATACGCAGTATTTT. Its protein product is CASSLALWLADTDTQYF.

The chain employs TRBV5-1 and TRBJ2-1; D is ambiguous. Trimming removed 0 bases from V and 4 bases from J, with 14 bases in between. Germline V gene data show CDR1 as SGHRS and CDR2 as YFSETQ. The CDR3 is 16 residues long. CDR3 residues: CASSLVQASGYNEQFF. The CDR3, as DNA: TGCGCCAGCAGCTTGGTCCAGGCTAGTGGGTACAATGAGCAGTTCTTC.

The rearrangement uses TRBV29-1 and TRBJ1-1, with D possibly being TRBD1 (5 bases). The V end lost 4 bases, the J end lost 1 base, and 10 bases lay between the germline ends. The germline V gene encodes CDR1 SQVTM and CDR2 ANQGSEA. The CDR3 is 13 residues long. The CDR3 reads CSVGQSPNTEAFF. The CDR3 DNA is TGCAGCGTTGGACAGTCTCCGAACACTGAAGCTTTCTTT.